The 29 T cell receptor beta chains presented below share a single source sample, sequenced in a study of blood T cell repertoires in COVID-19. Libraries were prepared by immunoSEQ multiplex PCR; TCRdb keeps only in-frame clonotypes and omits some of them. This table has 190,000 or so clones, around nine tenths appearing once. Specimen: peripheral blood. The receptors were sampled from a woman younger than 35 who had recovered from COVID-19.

CDR3 region: CASSPRVLAYNEQFF. As DNA, the CDR3 is TGTGCCAGCAGCCCCCGGGTCCTGGCCTACAATGAGCAGTTCTTC. J is TRBJ2-1 and V is TRBV5-5; D unresolved. V was trimmed by 4 bases and J by 2 bases, leaving 13 bases between them. The germline CDR1 and CDR2 sequences are SGHKS and YYEKEE (reference sequence). The CDR3 has 15 residues.

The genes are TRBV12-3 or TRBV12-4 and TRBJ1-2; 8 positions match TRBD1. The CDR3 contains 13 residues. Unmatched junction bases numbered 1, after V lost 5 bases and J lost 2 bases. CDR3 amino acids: CASSTGGNYGYTF. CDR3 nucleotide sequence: TGTGCCAGCAGTACAGGGGGAAACTATGGCTACACCTTC.

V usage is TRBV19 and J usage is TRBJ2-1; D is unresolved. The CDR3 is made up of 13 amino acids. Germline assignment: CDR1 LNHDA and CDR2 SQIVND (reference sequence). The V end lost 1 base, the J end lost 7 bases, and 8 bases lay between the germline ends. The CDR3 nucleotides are TGTGCCAGTAGTATAGGACTTGTTAATGAGCAGTTCTTC. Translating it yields CASSIGLVNEQFF.

The CDR3 DNA sequence: TGTGCCAGCTCACCGAAAGACACCCCAGTAGGCTACACCTTC. Translating gives CASSPKDTPVGYTF. The J gene is TRBJ1-2, the V gene TRBV18, with D hard to call. The CDR3 is 14 amino acids. V was shortened by 3 bases and J by 8 bases, with 16 bases between the two germline ends. Germline loops: CDR1 KGHSH, CDR2 LQKENI.

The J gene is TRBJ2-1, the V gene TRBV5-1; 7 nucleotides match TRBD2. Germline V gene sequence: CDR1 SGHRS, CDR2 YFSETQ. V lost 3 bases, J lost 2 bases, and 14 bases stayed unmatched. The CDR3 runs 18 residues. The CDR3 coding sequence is TGCGCCAGCAGCTCTCTCCGATCCCTAGCGGCAGCCTACAATGAGCAGTTCTTC. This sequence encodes CASSSLRSLAAAYNEQFF. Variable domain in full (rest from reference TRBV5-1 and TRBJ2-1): KAGVTQTPRYLIKTRGQQVTLSCSPISGHRSVSWYQQTPGQGLQFLFEYFSETQRNKGNFPGRFSGRQFSNSRSEMNVSTLELGDSALYLCASSSLRSLAAAYNEQFFGPGTRLTVL.

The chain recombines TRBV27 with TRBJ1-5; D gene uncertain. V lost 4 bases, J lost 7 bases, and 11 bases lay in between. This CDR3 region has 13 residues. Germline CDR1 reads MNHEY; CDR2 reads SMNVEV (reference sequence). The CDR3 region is CASSWREGQPQHF. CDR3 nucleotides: TGTGCCAGCAGTTGGAGGGAGGGACAGCCCCAGCATTTT.

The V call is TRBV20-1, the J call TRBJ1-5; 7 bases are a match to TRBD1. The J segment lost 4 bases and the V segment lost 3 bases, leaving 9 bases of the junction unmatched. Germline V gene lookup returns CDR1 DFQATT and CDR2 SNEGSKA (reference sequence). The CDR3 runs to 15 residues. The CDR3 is CSASRGTAKNQPQHF. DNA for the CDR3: TGCAGTGCTAGTAGGGGGACAGCGAAAAATCAGCCCCAGCATTTT.

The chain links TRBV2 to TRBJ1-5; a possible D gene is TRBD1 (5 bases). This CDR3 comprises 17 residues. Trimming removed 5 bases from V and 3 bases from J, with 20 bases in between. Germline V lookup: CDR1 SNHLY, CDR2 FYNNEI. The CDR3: CASSNEGSGTFNQPQHF. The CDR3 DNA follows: TGTGCCAGCAGTAACGAAGGGTCCGGGACTTTCAATCAGCCCCAGCATTTT. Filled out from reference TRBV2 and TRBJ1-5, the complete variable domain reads EPEVTQTPSHQVTQMGQEVILRCVPISNHLYFYWYRQILGQKVEFLVSFYNNEISEKSEIFDDQFSVERPDGSNFTLKIRSTKLEDSAMYFCASSNEGSGTFNQPQHFGDGTRLSIL.

CDR3 coding DNA: TGTGCCAGCAGCTTGGGACAGTATGGCTACACCTTC. Translated, it gives CASSLGQYGYTF. J is TRBJ1-2 and V is TRBV5-6; D might be TRBD1 (5 bases). The V gene lost 0 bases and the J gene lost 5 bases, with 5 bases spanning the gap. CDR1 is SGHDT, CDR2 YYEEEE, per germline. The CDR3 runs to 12 residues.

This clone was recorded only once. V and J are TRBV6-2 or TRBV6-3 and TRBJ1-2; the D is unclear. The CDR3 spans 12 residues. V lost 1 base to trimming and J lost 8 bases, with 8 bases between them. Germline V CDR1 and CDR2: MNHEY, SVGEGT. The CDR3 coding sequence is TGTGCCAGCAGTTACTATGTCCTGGGCTACACCTTC. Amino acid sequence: CASSYYVLGYTF.

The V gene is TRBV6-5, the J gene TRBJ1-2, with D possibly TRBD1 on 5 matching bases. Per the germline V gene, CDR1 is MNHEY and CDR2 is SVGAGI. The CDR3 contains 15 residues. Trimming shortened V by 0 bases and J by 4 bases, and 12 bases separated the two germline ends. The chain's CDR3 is CASSYSLVGGYGYTF. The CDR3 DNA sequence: TGTGCCAGCAGTTACTCCCTAGTGGGGGGCTATGGCTACACCTTC.

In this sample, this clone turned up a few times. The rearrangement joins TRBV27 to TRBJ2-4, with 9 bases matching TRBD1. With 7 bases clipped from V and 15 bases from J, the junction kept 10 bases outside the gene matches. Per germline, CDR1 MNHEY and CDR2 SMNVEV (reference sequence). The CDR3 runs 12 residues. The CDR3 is CASTNPGQGLYF. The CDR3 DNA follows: TGTGCCAGCACAAACCCGGGACAGGGCCTGTACTTC.

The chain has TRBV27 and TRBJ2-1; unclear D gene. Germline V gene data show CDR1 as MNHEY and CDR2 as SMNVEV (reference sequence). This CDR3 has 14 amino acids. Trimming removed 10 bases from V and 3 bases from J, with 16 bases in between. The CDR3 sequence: CATRRGPFYNEQFF. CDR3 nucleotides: TGTGCCACCAGACGTGGCCCTTTCTACAATGAGCAGTTCTTC.

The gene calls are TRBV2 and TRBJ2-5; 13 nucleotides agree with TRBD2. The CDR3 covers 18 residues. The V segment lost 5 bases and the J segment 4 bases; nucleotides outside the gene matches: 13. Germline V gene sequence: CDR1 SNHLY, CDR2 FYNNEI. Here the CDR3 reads CASSPTHRLAGGGETQYF. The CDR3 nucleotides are TGTGCCAGCAGTCCAACGCACCGACTAGCGGGAGGAGGAGAGACCCAGTACTTC.

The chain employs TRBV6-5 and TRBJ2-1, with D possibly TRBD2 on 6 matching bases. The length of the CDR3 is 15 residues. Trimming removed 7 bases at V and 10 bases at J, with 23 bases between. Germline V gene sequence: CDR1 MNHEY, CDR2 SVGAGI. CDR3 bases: TGTGCCAGCACAACATTAGCGGTTCCGAGTAGAGAGCAGTTCTTC. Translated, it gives CASTTLAVPSREQFF.

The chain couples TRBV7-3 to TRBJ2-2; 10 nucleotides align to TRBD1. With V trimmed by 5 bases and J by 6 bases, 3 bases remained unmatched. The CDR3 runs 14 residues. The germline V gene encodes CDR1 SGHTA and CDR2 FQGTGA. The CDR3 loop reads CASSPGTGAGELFF. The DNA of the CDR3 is TGTGCCAGCAGCCCCGGGACAGGGGCCGGGGAGCTGTTTTTT.

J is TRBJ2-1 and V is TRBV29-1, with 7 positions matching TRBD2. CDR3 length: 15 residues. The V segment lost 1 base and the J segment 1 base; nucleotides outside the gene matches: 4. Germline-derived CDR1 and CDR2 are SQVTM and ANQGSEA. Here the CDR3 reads CSVEGASGSYNEQFF. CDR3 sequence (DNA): TGCAGCGTTGAAGGAGCTAGCGGTTCCTACAATGAGCAGTTCTTC.

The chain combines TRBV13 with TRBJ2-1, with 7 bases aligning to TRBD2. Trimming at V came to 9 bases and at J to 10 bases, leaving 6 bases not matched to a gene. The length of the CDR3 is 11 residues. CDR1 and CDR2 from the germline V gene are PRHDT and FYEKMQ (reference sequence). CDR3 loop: CASSSGEEQFF. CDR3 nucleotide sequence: TGTGCCAGTTCTAGCGGAGAAGAGCAGTTCTTC.

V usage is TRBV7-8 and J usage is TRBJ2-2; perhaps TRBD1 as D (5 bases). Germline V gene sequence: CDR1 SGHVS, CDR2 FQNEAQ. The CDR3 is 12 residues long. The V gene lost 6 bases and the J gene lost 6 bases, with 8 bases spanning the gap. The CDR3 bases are TGTGCCAGCAGAGACAGTCCCGGGGAGCTGTTTTTT. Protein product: CASRDSPGELFF.

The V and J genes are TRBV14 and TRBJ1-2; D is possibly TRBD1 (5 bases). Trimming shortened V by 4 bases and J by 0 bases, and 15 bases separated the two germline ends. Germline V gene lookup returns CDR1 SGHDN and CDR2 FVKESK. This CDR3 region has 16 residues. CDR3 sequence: CASSRGRLEANYGYTF. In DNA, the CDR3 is TGTGCCAGCAGCCGGGGGAGGCTGGAGGCTAACTATGGCTACACCTTC.

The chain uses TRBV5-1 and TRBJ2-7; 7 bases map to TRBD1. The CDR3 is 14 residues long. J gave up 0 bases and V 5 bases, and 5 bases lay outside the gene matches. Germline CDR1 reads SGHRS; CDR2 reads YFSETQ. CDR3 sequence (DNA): TGCGCCAGCAGTCCCCAGGGGGTCTCCTACGAGCAGTACTTC. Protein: CASSPQGVSYEQYF. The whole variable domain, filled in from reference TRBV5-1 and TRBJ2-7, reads KAGVTQTPRYLIKTRGQQVTLSCSPISGHRSVSWYQQTPGQGLQFLFEYFSETQRNKGNFPGRFSGRQFSNSRSEMNVSTLELGDSALYLCASSPQGVSYEQYFGPGTRLTVT.

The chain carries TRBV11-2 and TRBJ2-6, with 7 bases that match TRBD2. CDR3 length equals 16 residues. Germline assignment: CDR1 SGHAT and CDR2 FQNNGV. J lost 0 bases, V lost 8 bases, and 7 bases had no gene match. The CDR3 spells CASLKWGGSGANVLTF. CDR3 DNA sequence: TGTGCCAGCTTGAAGTGGGGGGGCTCTGGGGCCAACGTCCTGACTTTC.

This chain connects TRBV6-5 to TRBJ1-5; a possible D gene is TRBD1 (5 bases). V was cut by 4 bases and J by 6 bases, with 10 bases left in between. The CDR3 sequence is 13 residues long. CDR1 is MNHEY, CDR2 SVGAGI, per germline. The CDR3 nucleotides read TGTGCCAGCAGTTCCTTTCAGGGTCAGCCCCAGCATTTT. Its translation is CASSSFQGQPQHF.

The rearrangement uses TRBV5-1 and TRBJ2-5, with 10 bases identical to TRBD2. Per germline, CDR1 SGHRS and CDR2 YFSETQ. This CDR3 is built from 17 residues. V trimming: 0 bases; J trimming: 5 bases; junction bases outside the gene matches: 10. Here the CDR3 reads CASSLAVTSGVRETQYF. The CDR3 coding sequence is TGCGCCAGCAGCTTGGCCGTTACTAGCGGGGTCCGGGAGACCCAGTACTTC.

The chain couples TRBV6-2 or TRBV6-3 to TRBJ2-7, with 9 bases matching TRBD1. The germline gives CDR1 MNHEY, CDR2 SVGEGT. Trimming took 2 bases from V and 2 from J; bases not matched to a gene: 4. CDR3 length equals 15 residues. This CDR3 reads CASSYPGQGPYEQYF. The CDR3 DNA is TGTGCCAGCAGTTACCCGGGACAGGGACCCTACGAGCAGTACTTC.

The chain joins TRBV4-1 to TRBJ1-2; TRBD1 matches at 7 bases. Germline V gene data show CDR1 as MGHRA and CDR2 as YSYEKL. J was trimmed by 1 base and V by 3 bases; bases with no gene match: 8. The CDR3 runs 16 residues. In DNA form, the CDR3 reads TGCGCCAGCAGCCATTTGACAGGGAAGAATAACTATGGCTACACCTTC. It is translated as CASSHLTGKNNYGYTF.

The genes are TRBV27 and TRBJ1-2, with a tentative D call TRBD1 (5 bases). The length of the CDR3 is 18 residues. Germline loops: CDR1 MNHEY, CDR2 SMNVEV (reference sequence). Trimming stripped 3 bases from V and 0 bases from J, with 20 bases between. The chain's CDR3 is CASSLAASGSTANYGYTF. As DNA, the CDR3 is TGTGCCAGCAGTTTGGCGGCGTCAGGGTCTACGGCTAACTATGGCTACACCTTC.

In nucleotides, the CDR3 is TGTGCCAGCAGCCAGGGTAATCAGCCCCAGCATTTT. It encodes CASSQGNQPQHF. V and J are TRBV5-6 and TRBJ1-5, with D perhaps matching TRBD1 (5 bases). The CDR3 extends over 12 amino acids. Trimming shortened V by 4 bases and J by 4 bases, and 6 bases separated the two germline ends. Germline V lookup: CDR1 SGHDT, CDR2 YYEEEE.

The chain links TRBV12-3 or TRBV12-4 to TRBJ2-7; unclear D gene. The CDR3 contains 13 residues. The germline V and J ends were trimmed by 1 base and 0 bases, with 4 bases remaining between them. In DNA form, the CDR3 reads TGTGCCAGCAGTTTAGATATCTCCTACGAGCAGTACTTC. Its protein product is CASSLDISYEQYF.